This is a list of T cell receptor beta chains from one sample in a study of T-cell reconstitution after alpha-beta-depleted transplantation in children. TCRdb reprocessed the PCR reads with MiXCR, giving one entry per CDR3 protein. Among hundreds of thousands of distinct CDR3 sequences listed, roughly 15% were seen once. Sequencing was performed on PBMCs from the stem cell graft donor, taken from the stem cell graft. All receptors derive from a human donor who donated a stem cell graft to a child with acute myeloid leukemia. The CDR3 runs from the conserved cysteine through the conserved F or W. The order of the fields is V gene, D gene, clone size, J gene, CDR3 DNA, CDR3 protein. A D gene is named only where the DNA matches it firmly. Not all rows give a size; the values are once, few, many and, for expanded clones, a class.

v_gene: TRBV12-3/TRBV12-4; d_gene: NA; abundance: many; j_gene: TRBJ2-7; CDR3nt: TGTGCCAGCAGTTTAGGTAACTACGAGCAGTACTTC; CDR3aa: CASSLGNYEQYF
v_gene: TRBV7-2; d_gene: NA; abundance: many; j_gene: TRBJ2-1; CDR3nt: TGTGCCAGCAGACTCAGCCTCCTGGACAATGAGCAGTTCTTC; CDR3aa: CASRLSLLDNEQFF
v_gene: TRBV20-1; d_gene: NA; abundance: many; j_gene: TRBJ1-3; CDR3nt: TGCAGTGCTAGGAGGGGGGCAGGAAACACCATATATTTT; CDR3aa: CSARRGAGNTIYF
v_gene: TRBV7-2; d_gene: NA; abundance: many; j_gene: TRBJ2-1; CDR3nt: TGTGCCAGCAGCTCCCCGACTAGGCTCCCTTACAATGAGCAGTTCTTC; CDR3aa: CASSSPTRLPYNEQFF
v_gene: TRBV7-2; d_gene: NA; abundance: many; j_gene: TRBJ2-7; CDR3nt: TGTGCCAGCAGCTTTGTCAGGGCGGGCTACGAGCAGTACTTC; CDR3aa: CASSFVRAGYEQYF
v_gene: TRBV24-1; d_gene: NA; abundance: few; j_gene: TRBJ2-7; CDR3nt: TGTGCCACCAGTGAGCCCGGGGACTCCTACGAGCAGTACTTC; CDR3aa: CATSEPGDSYEQYF
v_gene: TRBV10-2; d_gene: NA; abundance: few; j_gene: TRBJ1-6; CDR3nt: TGCGCCAGCAGTGAGTCTGGGGGCGAAGGTTCACCCCTCCACTTT; CDR3aa: CASSESGGEGSPLHF
v_gene: TRBV20-1; d_gene: NA; abundance: NA; j_gene: TRBJ2-1; CDR3nt: TGCATCTTCGGCCGGGCTGAGCAGTTCTTC; CDR3aa: CIFGRAEQFF
v_gene: TRBV27; d_gene: TRBD1; abundance: many; j_gene: TRBJ1-2; CDR3nt: TGTGCCAGCAGTTTCGCCCCCCGGACAGGGCACTATGGCTACACCTTC; CDR3aa: CASSFAPRTGHYGYTF
v_gene: TRBV20-1; d_gene: TRBD1; abundance: NA; j_gene: TRBJ2-1; CDR3nt: TGCAGTGCTAGAGATCCAGGGGGCGGAGGGTATGAGCAGTTCTTC; CDR3aa: CSARDPGGGGYEQFF
v_gene: TRBV15; d_gene: TRBD2; abundance: few; j_gene: TRBJ2-1; CDR3nt: TGTGCCACCAGCAGAGAACATTCGGGACTAGCCTACAATGAGCAGTTCTTC; CDR3aa: CATSREHSGLAYNEQFF
v_gene: TRBV20-1; d_gene: TRBD1; abundance: many; j_gene: TRBJ2-3; CDR3nt: TGCAGTGCCGAAGTACAGGGGTTTGGCACAGATACGCAGTATTTT; CDR3aa: CSAEVQGFGTDTQYF
v_gene: TRBV7-9; d_gene: NA; abundance: few; j_gene: TRBJ1-2; CDR3nt: TGTGCCAGCAGCTTAGTTGGAGGGACGGTGTGGTTCTTC; CDR3aa: CASSLVGGTVWFF
v_gene: TRBV27; d_gene: NA; abundance: NA; j_gene: TRBJ2-2; CDR3nt: TGTGCCAGCAGTTCCTGGGACACCCCGAACACCGGGGAGCTGTTTTTT; CDR3aa: CASSSWDTPNTGELFF
v_gene: TRBV24-1; d_gene: NA; abundance: NA; j_gene: TRBJ2-1; CDR3nt: TGTGCCACCAGTGATTTGAGTGAGCAGTTCTTC; CDR3aa: CATSDLSEQFF
v_gene: TRBV10-3; d_gene: NA; abundance: many; j_gene: TRBJ2-3; CDR3nt: TGTGCCATCAGTGGAGAGGATACTAGCACAGATACGCAGTATTTT; CDR3aa: CAISGEDTSTDTQYF
v_gene: TRBV19; d_gene: TRBD1; abundance: few; j_gene: TRBJ1-5; CDR3nt: TGTGCCAGTAAAAACAGGGGAGGGGCCACCCGCAATCAGCCCCAGCATTTT; CDR3aa: CASKNRGGATRNQPQHF
v_gene: TRBV27; d_gene: NA; abundance: NA; j_gene: TRBJ1-6; CDR3nt: TGTGCCAGCAGTTTCGGAGACCTTGAGTCCCTCCACTTT; CDR3aa: CASSFGDLESLHF
v_gene: TRBV29-1; d_gene: TRBD1; abundance: many; j_gene: TRBJ2-5; CDR3nt: TGCAGCGTCCCCAGACAGGGGCGGCAAGAGACCCAGTACTTC; CDR3aa: CSVPRQGRQETQYF
v_gene: TRBV5-1; d_gene: NA; abundance: NA; j_gene: TRBJ2-7; CDR3nt: TGCGCCAGCAGCGTGGACGTCGACAGTACCTACGAGCAGTACTTC; CDR3aa: CASSVDVDSTYEQYF
v_gene: TRBV12-3/TRBV12-4; d_gene: NA; abundance: many; j_gene: TRBJ2-7; CDR3nt: TGTGCCAGCAGGCGCCAGGGGTACTACGAGCAGTACTTC; CDR3aa: CASRRQGYYEQYF
v_gene: TRBV7-2; d_gene: NA; abundance: many; j_gene: TRBJ1-1; CDR3nt: TGTGCCAGCAGCCCAGCCCCCCTGAACACTGAAGCTTTCTTT; CDR3aa: CASSPAPLNTEAFF
v_gene: TRBV20-1; d_gene: TRBD2; abundance: many; j_gene: TRBJ2-1; CDR3nt: TGCAGTGCTCCTCCCCTGACTAGCCTCAATGAGCAGTTCTTC; CDR3aa: CSAPPLTSLNEQFF
v_gene: TRBV7-2; d_gene: TRBD1; abundance: few; j_gene: TRBJ2-2; CDR3nt: TGTGCCAGCAGCTTGACAGGGGGTGTGGGGGAGCTGTTTTTT; CDR3aa: CASSLTGGVGELFF
v_gene: TRBV7-2; d_gene: TRBD2; abundance: few; j_gene: TRBJ2-7; CDR3nt: TGTGCCAGCAGCCCCCATAATAGCGGGGCTTACGAGCAGTACTTC; CDR3aa: CASSPHNSGAYEQYF
v_gene: TRBV12-3/TRBV12-4; d_gene: NA; abundance: few; j_gene: TRBJ1-1; CDR3nt: TGTGCCAGCAGCCTTAGATCGGGGGCGGACACTGAAGCTTTCTTT; CDR3aa: CASSLRSGADTEAFF
v_gene: TRBV6-5; d_gene: NA; abundance: many; j_gene: TRBJ2-7; CDR3nt: TGTGCCAGCAGTTACCACAGGGACTACGAGCAGTACTTC; CDR3aa: CASSYHRDYEQYF
v_gene: TRBV27; d_gene: NA; abundance: NA; j_gene: TRBJ2-7; CDR3nt: TGTGCCAGCAGTTTACTCCCCGGGACGGATATCGAGCAGTACTTC; CDR3aa: CASSLLPGTDIEQYF
v_gene: TRBV29-1; d_gene: NA; abundance: few; j_gene: TRBJ2-3; CDR3nt: TGCAGCGCTCCAAGGGGCCAGGTGGGCACAGATACGCAGTATTTT; CDR3aa: CSAPRGQVGTDTQYF
v_gene: TRBV12-3/TRBV12-4; d_gene: TRBD2; abundance: NA; j_gene: TRBJ2-3; CDR3nt: TGTGCCAGCAGTGTCCAGAAGGGCGCGGGGGGTTATGCAGATACGCAGTATTTT; CDR3aa: CASSVQKGAGGYADTQYF
v_gene: TRBV7-2; d_gene: NA; abundance: NA; j_gene: TRBJ1-5; CDR3nt: TGTGCCAGCAGCATCGACCATAGCAATCAGCCCCAGCATTTT; CDR3aa: CASSIDHSNQPQHF
v_gene: TRBV5-1; d_gene: NA; abundance: NA; j_gene: TRBJ2-1; CDR3nt: TGCGCCAGCAGCTTGCAGGCCCCGGGGATGGGTCGAAATGAGCAGTTCTTC; CDR3aa: CASSLQAPGMGRNEQFF
v_gene: TRBV20-1; d_gene: TRBD1; abundance: many; j_gene: TRBJ2-3; CDR3nt: TGCAGTGCTTCTCCTGGGACAGTCGTTGGCACAGATACGCAGTATTTT; CDR3aa: CSASPGTVVGTDTQYF
v_gene: TRBV7-2; d_gene: TRBD1; abundance: NA; j_gene: TRBJ2-5; CDR3nt: TGTGCCAGCAGCTTACTGGGACAGCCGCTAGAGACCCAGTACTTC; CDR3aa: CASSLLGQPLETQYF
v_gene: TRBV7-2; d_gene: NA; abundance: few; j_gene: TRBJ1-2; CDR3nt: TGTGCCAGCAGCTTAATCTTCGGACAGACAGACTATGGCTACACCTTC; CDR3aa: CASSLIFGQTDYGYTF
v_gene: TRBV15; d_gene: TRBD1; abundance: NA; j_gene: TRBJ1-5; CDR3nt: TGTGCCACCAGCAGGGACCAGAAGACAGGGATGTCTCAGCCCCAGCATTTT; CDR3aa: CATSRDQKTGMSQPQHF
v_gene: TRBV29-1; d_gene: TRBD1; abundance: many; j_gene: TRBJ1-2; CDR3nt: TGCAGCGTTAGACAGGGGGTCAACTATGGCTACACCTTC; CDR3aa: CSVRQGVNYGYTF
v_gene: TRBV20-1; d_gene: TRBD1; abundance: few; j_gene: TRBJ2-6; CDR3nt: TGCTGTGCTAGAGATCGAATGGGACAGGGGGCGCCCGGGGCCAACGTCCTGACTTTC; CDR3aa: CCARDRMGQGAPGANVLTF
v_gene: TRBV13; d_gene: NA; abundance: NA; j_gene: TRBJ2-1; CDR3nt: TGTGCCAGCAGCTGGTTCGTTTCGGGGAGCTCCTACAATGAGCAGTTCTTC; CDR3aa: CASSWFVSGSSYNEQFF
v_gene: TRBV13; d_gene: NA; abundance: few; j_gene: TRBJ1-2; CDR3nt: TGTGCCAGCAGCTTAGGCGGGGACGGCGGCGATGGCTACACCTTC; CDR3aa: CASSLGGDGGDGYTF
v_gene: TRBV6-5; d_gene: TRBD2; abundance: NA; j_gene: TRBJ2-7; CDR3nt: TGTGCCAGCACTACTAGCGGGGGATCCTACGAGCAGTACTTC; CDR3aa: CASTTSGGSYEQYF
v_gene: TRBV15; d_gene: TRBD1; abundance: few; j_gene: TRBJ2-2; CDR3nt: TGTGCCACCAGCAGCAACAGGGGGCTTGGCGGGGAGCTGTTTTTT; CDR3aa: CATSSNRGLGGELFF
v_gene: TRBV20-1; d_gene: NA; abundance: few; j_gene: TRBJ1-2; CDR3nt: TGCAGTGCTCCCGAGTCTACCGGGACCGACTATGGCTACACCTTC; CDR3aa: CSAPESTGTDYGYTF
v_gene: TRBV7-9; d_gene: TRBD1; abundance: NA; j_gene: TRBJ2-1; CDR3nt: TGTGCCAGCAGCCCCGGACAGGTACCGGGCAATGAGCAGTTCTTC; CDR3aa: CASSPGQVPGNEQFF
v_gene: TRBV29-1; d_gene: NA; abundance: many; j_gene: TRBJ2-7; CDR3nt: TGCAGCGTTGGGGGGAAAGGCGAGCAGTACTTC; CDR3aa: CSVGGKGEQYF
v_gene: TRBV24-1; d_gene: NA; abundance: few; j_gene: TRBJ2-3; CDR3nt: TGTGCCACCAGCCCCGGAGGTGATACGCAGTATTTT; CDR3aa: CATSPGGDTQYF
v_gene: TRBV5-4; d_gene: TRBD1; abundance: NA; j_gene: TRBJ1-2; CDR3nt: TGTGCCAGCAGCTTGGGTAGGACAGGGCTGTCTGGCTACACCTTC; CDR3aa: CASSLGRTGLSGYTF
v_gene: TRBV5-1; d_gene: TRBD1; abundance: many; j_gene: TRBJ1-5; CDR3nt: TGCGCCAGCAGCTTGGGGGGGACAGACAATCAGCCCCAGCATTTT; CDR3aa: CASSLGGTDNQPQHF
v_gene: TRBV5-1; d_gene: NA; abundance: many; j_gene: TRBJ2-7; CDR3nt: TGCGCCAGCAGCTTGGAGGGAAACTACGAGCAGTACTTC; CDR3aa: CASSLEGNYEQYF
v_gene: TRBV27; d_gene: NA; abundance: NA; j_gene: TRBJ2-2; CDR3nt: TGTGCCAGCAGTTTAGCGGCGGGGTTCGGCACCGGGGAGCTGTTTTTT; CDR3aa: CASSLAAGFGTGELFF